The entry that follows covers one T cell receptor (beta chain) sequence. The antigen is unknown. The data belong to a study of T cells in localized non-small cell lung cancer. Method: immunoSEQ multiplex PCR; TCRdb's copy keeps in-frame clones and lacks some. The table lists tens of thousands of clones, 60% to 85% of them singletons. Study conclusions and caveats: Heterogeneity stays possible, as sequencing covered only one tumor region.

With 6 bases clipped from V and 6 bases from J, the junction kept 7 bases outside the gene matches. The CDR3 runs 14 residues. From germline, CDR1 is MGHDK and CDR2 SYGVNS. The chain joins TRBV25-1 to TRBJ2-1; 8 positions agree with TRBD2. Sequencing was performed on PBMCs, taken before any cancer treatment. The origin of this receptor is a woman aged 40 to 75 with stage II lung adenocarcinoma. CDR3 in DNA: TGTGCCAGCAGCCAACACGGGGGGGGCAATGAGCAGTTCTTC. Translating gives CASSQHGGGNEQFF. Full variable domain (rest looked up from reference TRBV25-1 and TRBJ2-1): EADIYQTPRYLVIGTGKKITLECSQTMGHDKMYWYQQDPGMELHLIHYSYGVNSTEKGDLSSESTVSRIRTEHFPLTLESARPSHTSQYLCASSQHGGGNEQFFGPGTRLTVL.